Listed below are T cell receptor beta chains from one sample, sequenced in a study of CD8 T cells in Susac syndrome. Via MiXCR, TCRdb re-called the immunoSEQ multiplex PCR reads, giving one row per CDR3 protein. The sample holds a few hundred thousand distinct CDR3 sequences; around 89% are singletons and the top ten take around 0.18%. Material: CD8+ T cells from PBMCs. Source of these receptors: a human donor with multiple sclerosis. Each CDR3 is given with its conserved first and last residue. D genes are given only for firm matches. Size tells how often a clone was seen (once, few, many) or the class of an expanded clone, and some rows leave it out.

v_gene: TRBV9; d_gene: TRBD2; abundance: -; j_gene: TRBJ2-1; CDR3nt: TGTGCCAGCAACCCACGGGGATTAGCGGGAGCCCCGATCTTC; CDR3aa: CASNPRGLAGAPIF
v_gene: TRBV20-1; d_gene: -; abundance: -; j_gene: TRBJ2-1; CDR3nt: TGCAGTACCTACAACCCTACTAGACGAGTGAATGAGCAGTTCTTC; CDR3aa: CSTYNPTRRVNEQFF
v_gene: TRBV13; d_gene: TRBD2; abundance: few; j_gene: TRBJ2-7; CDR3nt: TGTGCCAGCAGCGCACTAGCGGGGGGTTCCTACGAGCAGTACTTC; CDR3aa: CASSALAGGSYEQYF
v_gene: TRBV6-5; d_gene: TRBD1; abundance: -; j_gene: TRBJ1-4; CDR3nt: TGTGCCAGCAGTTTGGACAGGGGCGTTGAAAAACTGTTTTTT; CDR3aa: CASSLDRGVEKLFF
v_gene: TRBV4-2; d_gene: -; abundance: -; j_gene: TRBJ2-1; CDR3nt: TGTGCCAGCAGCCAACCGGCCGGGACCACCAATGAGCAGTTCTTC; CDR3aa: CASSQPAGTTNEQFF
v_gene: TRBV7-2; d_gene: TRBD2; abundance: -; j_gene: TRBJ2-5; CDR3nt: TGTGCCAGTCGTGTAGCGGGGGGGCGAGAGACCCAGTACTTC; CDR3aa: CASRVAGGRETQYF
v_gene: TRBV4-1; d_gene: -; abundance: -; j_gene: TRBJ2-3; CDR3nt: TGCGCCAGCAGCCAACAATTCTATTCAGATACGCAGTATTTT; CDR3aa: CASSQQFYSDTQYF
v_gene: TRBV19; d_gene: TRBD1; abundance: -; j_gene: TRBJ1-5; CDR3nt: TGTGCCACCCGACAGGGCCCTCAGCCCCAGCATTTT; CDR3aa: CATRQGPQPQHF
v_gene: TRBV5-5; d_gene: -; abundance: -; j_gene: TRBJ1-5; CDR3nt: TGTGCCAGCAGCCAATGGGGGGGCGAAGGTAGCAATCAGCCCCAGCATTTT; CDR3aa: CASSQWGGEGSNQPQHF
v_gene: TRBV4-2; d_gene: -; abundance: -; j_gene: TRBJ2-2; CDR3nt: TGTGCCAGCAGCCAAGCAGAGGGTGTAGCCGGGGAGCTGTTTTTT; CDR3aa: CASSQAEGVAGELFF
v_gene: TRBV4-1; d_gene: -; abundance: -; j_gene: TRBJ2-2; CDR3nt: TGCGCCAGCAGCCAAGTTGCCTGGGCCACCGGGGAGCTGTTTTTT; CDR3aa: CASSQVAWATGELFF
v_gene: TRBV19; d_gene: TRBD1; abundance: once; j_gene: TRBJ1-6; CDR3nt: TGTGCCAGTGGCCAGACAGGGTCCGGGCTCCACTTT; CDR3aa: CASGQTGSGLHF
v_gene: TRBV29-1; d_gene: -; abundance: -; j_gene: TRBJ2-7; CDR3nt: TGCAGCGGACTTGCCAGGGGCGAGCAGTACTTC; CDR3aa: CSGLARGEQYF
v_gene: TRBV6-1; d_gene: -; abundance: few; j_gene: TRBJ2-7; CDR3nt: TGTGCCAGCAGCCGACTCGGCGACTACTACGAGCAGTACTTC; CDR3aa: CASSRLGDYYEQYF
v_gene: TRBV3-1; d_gene: -; abundance: -; j_gene: TRBJ2-7; CDR3nt: TGTGCCAGCAGCCAAGAGGGGCCTTCGGGGGACCACGAGCAGTACTTC; CDR3aa: CASSQEGPSGDHEQYF
v_gene: TRBV28; d_gene: -; abundance: -; j_gene: TRBJ2-7; CDR3nt: TGTGCCAGCAGTCCCTCGACTCGGGAGCAGTACTTC; CDR3aa: CASSPSTREQYF
v_gene: TRBV7-8; d_gene: -; abundance: once; j_gene: TRBJ1-6; CDR3nt: TGTGCCAGCAGCTCCACGAACAGGGTCGGGAATTCACCCCTCCACTTT; CDR3aa: CASSSTNRVGNSPLHF
v_gene: TRBV12-3/TRBV12-4; d_gene: TRBD2; abundance: -; j_gene: TRBJ2-1; CDR3nt: TGTGCCAGCAGTTTAATCCAGCGGGGCCCGGGAAATGAGCAGTTCTTC; CDR3aa: CASSLIQRGPGNEQFF
v_gene: TRBV7-9; d_gene: -; abundance: -; j_gene: TRBJ2-3; CDR3nt: TGTGCCAGCAGCTTAGAGAGCTTAGATACGCAGTATTTT; CDR3aa: CASSLESLDTQYF
v_gene: TRBV28; d_gene: TRBD2; abundance: -; j_gene: TRBJ2-5; CDR3nt: TGTGCCAGCAGTTTCGAGCGGGGGGGCGCAGAGACCCAGTACTTC; CDR3aa: CASSFERGGAETQYF
v_gene: TRBV7-7; d_gene: -; abundance: few; j_gene: TRBJ1-5; CDR3nt: TGTGCTAGCAGCTTAGGCTTCAATCAGCCCCAGCATTTT; CDR3aa: CASSLGFNQPQHF
v_gene: TRBV2; d_gene: TRBD1; abundance: -; j_gene: TRBJ2-7; CDR3nt: TGTGCCAGCAGTGTTTCCCGAGACAGGGTAGTCAACGAGCAGTACTTC; CDR3aa: CASSVSRDRVVNEQYF
v_gene: TRBV7-9; d_gene: -; abundance: -; j_gene: TRBJ2-1; CDR3nt: TGTGCCAGCAGCTTAGTAATGAGGAGTGCGAATGAGCAGTTCTTC; CDR3aa: CASSLVMRSANEQFF
v_gene: TRBV28; d_gene: TRBD1; abundance: once; j_gene: TRBJ2-5; CDR3nt: TGTGCCAGCAGTTTCCCCCCACAGGGGTCACAAGAGACCCAGTACTTC; CDR3aa: CASSFPPQGSQETQYF
v_gene: TRBV6-2/TRBV6-3; d_gene: -; abundance: -; j_gene: TRBJ2-5; CDR3nt: TGTGCCAGCAGTTACTCGGGCACCAAAGAGACCCAGTACTTC; CDR3aa: CASSYSGTKETQYF
v_gene: TRBV29-1; d_gene: TRBD2; abundance: -; j_gene: TRBJ2-1; CDR3nt: TGCAGCGTTCGAGGGGGAGCGGGAGTTGTATACAATGAGCAGTTCTTC; CDR3aa: CSVRGGAGVVYNEQFF
v_gene: TRBV20-1; d_gene: TRBD2; abundance: -; j_gene: TRBJ2-1; CDR3nt: TGCAGTGCTAGATCCAGCGGGAGGGCCGGCAATGAGCAGTTCTTC; CDR3aa: CSARSSGRAGNEQFF
v_gene: TRBV7-8; d_gene: TRBD1; abundance: -; j_gene: TRBJ2-7; CDR3nt: TGTGCCAGCAGCGCCGACCGGGACAGGCCCTCCTACGAGCAGTACTTC; CDR3aa: CASSADRDRPSYEQYF
v_gene: TRBV7-3; d_gene: -; abundance: -; j_gene: TRBJ2-2; CDR3nt: TGTGCCAGCAGCTTAAAGCTAGTGGGAGGGGAGCTGTTTTTT; CDR3aa: CASSLKLVGGELFF
v_gene: TRBV27; d_gene: -; abundance: -; j_gene: TRBJ2-2; CDR3nt: TGTGCCAGCAGTTTATCCCGTTTCATCCTAGGCACCGGGGAGCTGTTTTTT; CDR3aa: CASSLSRFILGTGELFF
v_gene: TRBV20-1; d_gene: TRBD2; abundance: -; j_gene: TRBJ2-7; CDR3nt: TGCAGTGCTAGTTTGCGGGAGGGCCTTGCCGAGCAGTACTTC; CDR3aa: CSASLREGLAEQYF
v_gene: TRBV3-1; d_gene: -; abundance: -; j_gene: TRBJ2-3; CDR3nt: TGTGCCAGCAGCCTGAGAGCGGTACACACAGATACGCAGTATTTT; CDR3aa: CASSLRAVHTDTQYF
v_gene: TRBV20-1; d_gene: TRBD1; abundance: -; j_gene: TRBJ2-7; CDR3nt: TGCAGTGCTAGTTTGGTCAGGGGGATCGACGAGCAGTACTTC; CDR3aa: CSASLVRGIDEQYF
v_gene: TRBV28; d_gene: -; abundance: once; j_gene: TRBJ2-7; CDR3nt: TGTGCCAGCAGTTTGGGCTACACCTACGAGCAGTACTTC; CDR3aa: CASSLGYTYEQYF
v_gene: TRBV12-3/TRBV12-4; d_gene: -; abundance: -; j_gene: TRBJ2-1; CDR3nt: TGTGCCAGCAGTTTTAGGTTTGAGGGACTAGGACAGGGTGAGCAGTTCTTC; CDR3aa: CASSFRFEGLGQGEQFF
v_gene: TRBV30; d_gene: TRBD1; abundance: -; j_gene: TRBJ1-1; CDR3nt: TGTGCCTGGAATGGGGCAGGGGGTAGGAACACTGAAGCTTTCTTT; CDR3aa: CAWNGAGGRNTEAFF
v_gene: TRBV29-1; d_gene: TRBD2; abundance: -; j_gene: TRBJ2-1; CDR3nt: TGCAGCGTTAGTTCTAGCGGGAGGTACAATGAGCAGTTCTTC; CDR3aa: CSVSSSGRYNEQFF
v_gene: TRBV20-1; d_gene: -; abundance: -; j_gene: TRBJ2-1; CDR3nt: TGCAGTGCTACCGGGGGTCTCTACAATGAGCAGTTCTTC; CDR3aa: CSATGGLYNEQFF
v_gene: TRBV27; d_gene: TRBD2; abundance: -; j_gene: TRBJ2-7; CDR3nt: TGTGCCAGCAGTTTTGGACTAGCGAGCTCCTACGAGCAGTACTTC; CDR3aa: CASSFGLASSYEQYF
v_gene: TRBV12-3/TRBV12-4; d_gene: -; abundance: -; j_gene: TRBJ1-1; CDR3nt: TGTGCCAGCCGGGGGGCCACGGGAACCACTGAAGCTTTCTTT; CDR3aa: CASRGATGTTEAFF
v_gene: TRBV30; d_gene: -; abundance: few; j_gene: TRBJ1-1; CDR3nt: TGTGCCTGGAGTGTGGCAAACACTGAAGCTTTCTTT; CDR3aa: CAWSVANTEAFF
v_gene: TRBV29-1; d_gene: -; abundance: -; j_gene: TRBJ2-1; CDR3nt: TGCAGCGTGTCCGGCGGGGAGCGCCGAACTTCCTACAATGAGCAGTTCTTC; CDR3aa: CSVSGGERRTSYNEQFF
v_gene: TRBV30; d_gene: -; abundance: few; j_gene: TRBJ2-2; CDR3nt: TGTGCCTGGACCTATGGATATACCGGGGAGCTGTTTTTT; CDR3aa: CAWTYGYTGELFF